This T cell receptor beta chain was profiled in a study of T-cell memory formation after mild COVID-19 (dated by TCRdb to the early 2020s). Regarding the study in general: Most TCR sequence clusters were specific to one of the two donors. In a couple of donors, T-cell clones that expanded and contracted after mild COVID-19 were tracked by sequencing TCRalpha and TCRbeta repertoires over time. The cohort comprised two young, previously healthy adult volunteers, one female and one male.

Ficoll-Paque density gradient centrifugation was used to isolate PBMCs. The sample was run on an Illumina NovaSeq 6000. Using 5'RACE with constant-segment primers, TCRalpha and TCRbeta cDNA libraries were constructed, with sample barcodes and unique molecular identifiers added in the process. Trizol reagent was used to extract RNA from every sample. The libraries were amplified in two PCR steps, and the second step added a second sample barcode and Illumina TruSeq adapters. The libraries were sequenced on an Illumina NovaSeq using 2 x 150 bp paired-end reads. The authors' pipeline ran thus. The reads were demultiplexed and collapsed into UMI-guided consensus sequences using migec v1.2.7. Using mixcr v2.1.11, UMI consensuses were aligned to TRA and TRB V and J templates and then assembled into clonotypes. A clonotype was counted as expanded or contracted only when both edgeR and NoisET called the clonotype significant, with the noise models trained on biological replicates. For edgeR calls, a false discovery rate-adjusted p below 0.01 and a log2 fold-change threshold of 1 were applied. As an exploratory analysis of dynamics, max-normalized trajectories of the 1000 most abundant clonotypes were examined by PCA with hierarchical clustering. Separately sequenced CD4+ and CD8+ repertoires were used to assign a CD4 or CD8 phenotype to each responding clone. Clones were called with MiXCR by TCRdb after fastp trimmed the public reads at Q25, and only in-frame beta chains were retained. Each record represents a unique CDR3 protein, reported with the most common genes and DNA among its rows. The V and J calls shown here were made by TCRdb, not taken from the authors' results. The sample includes about 350,000 distinct CDR3 sequences, with roughly 14% observed a single time. The biggest ten clones account for about 22% of the sample.

In regard to this clonotype: The specificity of this receptor is unknown. The input lacks base qualities; no much larger clone sits a single base away.

What the work shows at the level of the full study, not this receptor alone: The study covered only a couple of mild cases, and larger cohorts including severe cases with pre-infection samples were considered necessary. Some responding clones were detected in pre-infection memory, suggesting pre-existing cross-reactive memory T cells joined the SARS-CoV-2 response. Contracting CD4+ clones turned up mainly in the CM and EM memory subsets, whereas EMRA was where CD8+ clones were enriched. Clones that contracted from day 15 to 85 showed balanced CD4/CD8 phenotypes, whereas a second wave of clones that expanded from day 15 to 37 leaned towards CD4+. SARS-CoV-2 specificity was not confirmed for the second-wave clones peaking on day 37.

The germline V gene sets CDR1 to KGHSH and CDR2 to LQKENI. Between the V and J ends, shortened by 1 base and 6 bases respectively, the junction contains 3 bases. The CDR3 contains 12 residues, cysteine and phenylalanine counted. Of all the DNA, just the CDR3 is kept, 36 bases in frame from base 1. This chain is built from TRBV18 and TRBJ1-4, with the D gene not confidently named. Sequencing was carried out using PBMCs or a T cell subset sorted from them (not recorded which). The clonotype comes from a man aged 18 to 30 who had mild COVID-19 (a few samples of this study predate the infection). The sample titles of this study are shuffled in the database, so cell type and time point are left out; the donor was told from shared clones. The CDR3 has the sequence CASSPRDEKLFF. The nucleotide sequence reads TGTGCCAGCTCACCACGGGATGAAAAACTGTTTTTT.